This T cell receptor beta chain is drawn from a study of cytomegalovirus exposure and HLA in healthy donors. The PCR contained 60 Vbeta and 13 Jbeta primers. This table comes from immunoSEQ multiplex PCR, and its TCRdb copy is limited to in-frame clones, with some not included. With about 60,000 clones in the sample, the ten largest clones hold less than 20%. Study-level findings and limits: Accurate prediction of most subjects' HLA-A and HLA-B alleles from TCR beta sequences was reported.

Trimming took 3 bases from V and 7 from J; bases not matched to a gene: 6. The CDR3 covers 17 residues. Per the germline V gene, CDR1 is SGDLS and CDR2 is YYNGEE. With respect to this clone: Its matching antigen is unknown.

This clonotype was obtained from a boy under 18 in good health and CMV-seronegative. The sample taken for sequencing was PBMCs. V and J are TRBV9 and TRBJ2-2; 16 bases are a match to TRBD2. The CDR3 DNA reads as TGTGCCAGCAGCGCGGGACTAGCGGGGGGGCTGAACGGGGAGCTGTTTTTT. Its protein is CASSAGLAGGLNGELFF.